This T cell receptor beta chain came from a study of technical replicates of blood from a few donors (dated by TCRdb to the late 2010s). Libraries were built with the immunoSEQ multiplex PCR assay. As stored in TCRdb, this immuneACCESS dataset retains in-frame rearrangements with V and J assigned. A fraction of the clones does not appear; measured against another copy, unresolved V genes explain less than half of the discrepancy, and the remainder lacks a known reason. The sample table holds 55,000 to 75,000 clones, of which 85% to 95% were seen once. 3% of the sample rests with the top ten. CDR1 and CDR2 are drawn from the germline V gene: SGHRS, YFSETQ. Inclusive of the bounding cysteine and phenylalanine, the CDR3 is 15 residues long. The entry retains the CDR3 DNA only, 45 bases that are in frame from base 1. Between the V and J ends, shortened by 3 bases and 3 bases respectively, the junction contains 15 bases.

As to this clone: No cognate antigen has been identified for it. Per-nucleotide qualities are absent, and no much larger clonotype sits a single base away.

The sequence derives from a human donor in good health. Some clones in this sample may be carry-over from other donors' samples. The chain couples TRBV5-1 to TRBJ1-1; a confident D gene designation cannot be given. The specimen sequenced was PBMCs. The CDR3 protein sequence reads: CASSSGVGRDTEAFF. In nucleotides, the sequence is TGCGCCAGCAGCTCCGGTGTGGGGAGGGACACTGAAGCTTTCTTT.